This TCR beta chain was retrieved from a study of T cells expressing NK-cell markers. Study findings and constraints: No clear determination of HCMV specificity was made for expanded NKG2C+ T cell clones. Similarly, these clonotypes led the CD3+CD56-NKG2C+ fraction as well in a few donors.

5'RACE template switching with UMIs generated TCR beta cDNA. TCRdb reprocessed the 5' RACE reads; each CDR3 protein has one entry and no DNA is given. Its table records approximately 440,000 distinct CDR3 sequences. As for this clonotype: No antigen is known for it.

CDR3 length: 13 amino acids. CDR1 and CDR2 (germline): ENHRY, SYGVKD. The sequence was obtained from a woman aged 45 to 65 in good health. Specimen: blood T cells: a sorted CD56 or NKG2C T cell subset, CD4+ or CD8+ T cells, or bulk PBMC T cells (not recorded which). The chain couples TRBV10-3 to TRBJ2-3; TCRdb gives TRBD1 as the D gene, but with no DNA this cannot be confirmed. CDR3 protein: CAIKSAGGDTQYF.